These 13 T cell receptor beta chains share one sample of origin, sequenced in a study of OX40 agonist ivuxolimab in advanced cancers. Measured with immunoSEQ multiplex PCR; TCRdb has only the in-frame clones, and not every one. The sample has approximately 99,000 clones, approximately 93% seen once. The sample was CD4+ or CD8+ T cells sorted from blood, taken in a trial of the OX40 agonist ivuxolimab. These TCRs come from an adult with an advanced solid tumor such as melanoma, head and neck, liver or kidney cancer.

The gene calls are TRBV7-6 and TRBJ2-7, with 7 bases aligning to TRBD2. CDR3 length: 14 residues. Germline CDR1 SGHVS, CDR2 FNYEAQ. With V trimmed by 3 bases and J by 6 bases, 8 bases remained unmatched. This chain's CDR3 is CASSFRVGGGEQYF. The CDR3 DNA is TGTGCCAGCAGCTTCCGAGTTGGGGGGGGCGAGCAGTACTTC.

A few counts support this clone. This sequence joins TRBV30 and TRBJ1-1; D not resolved. From germline, CDR1 is GTSNPN and CDR2 SVGIG (reference sequence). The ends were cut back, 5 bases at V and 10 bases at J, with 11 bases in the middle. This CDR3 has 10 amino acids. CDR3 sequence reads: CAWHKTGAFF. CDR3 sequence (DNA): TGTGCCTGGCATAAGACGGGAGCTTTCTTT.

This clone has a single count. The genes are TRBV9 and TRBJ2-1; 8 positions match TRBD2. V dropped 3 bases and J dropped 1; count of bases not matched to a gene: 3. The CDR3 has 15 amino acids. CDR1 is SGDLS, CDR2 YYNGEE, per germline. CDR3 bases: TGTGCCAGCAGCGCGACTAGCGCTTCCTACAATGAGCAGTTCTTC. It specifies CASSATSASYNEQFF.

The chain employs TRBV4-1 and TRBJ2-5, with 8 positions matching TRBD1. The V and J ends lost 3 bases and 1 base, in that order; junction bases with no gene match: 4. Germline CDR1 and CDR2: MGHRA and YSYEKL. This CDR3 has 15 amino acids. The CDR3 is CASSHGQGAQETQYF. The CDR3, as DNA: TGCGCCAGCAGCCACGGACAGGGTGCCCAAGAGACCCAGTACTTC.

The chain recombines TRBV6-1 with TRBJ1-1; a weak D match, TRBD1 (6 bases). The CDR3 is 15 residues long. Trimming removed 7 bases at V and 0 bases at J, with 15 bases between. Germline values: CDR1 MNHNS, CDR2 SASEGT. The CDR3 DNA reads TGTGCCAGCACCCAGGACAGACTGATGAACACTGAAGCTTTCTTT. It codes for CASTQDRLMNTEAFF.

This chain links TRBV2 with TRBJ1-5; weak D call: TRBD1 (5 bases). Germline CDR1 is SNHLY and CDR2 is FYNNEI. This CDR3 region has 14 residues. The germline V and J ends were trimmed by 8 bases and 2 bases, with 13 bases remaining between them. The DNA of the CDR3 is TGTGCCAGCCAGGGTATCAGTCGCAATCAGCCCCAGCATTTT. Encoded protein: CASQGISRNQPQHF.

The chain carries TRBV6-6 and TRBJ2-1; D gene unclear. The V end was cut by 4 bases, the J end by 5 bases, with 12 bases between. This CDR3 comprises 14 residues. Germline CDR1 and CDR2: MNHNY and SVGAGI (reference sequence). CDR3 DNA: TGTGCCAGCAGTTTCGCCGACTCTAACAATGAGCAGTTCTTC. Amino acids: CASSFADSNNEQFF.

CDR3 sequence: CASSRSGRSSGANVLTF. As DNA, the CDR3 is TGTGCCAGCAGCCGGAGCGGGCGGAGCTCTGGGGCCAACGTCCTGACTTTC. V usage is TRBV4-2 and J usage is TRBJ2-6, with a possible D match to TRBD2 (6 bases). The CDR3 is 17 amino acids. V was shortened by 4 bases and J by 0 bases, with 13 bases between the two germline ends. Germline values: CDR1 LGHNA, CDR2 YNFKEQ.

The V call is TRBV4-3, the J call TRBJ1-3; D is unclear. Germline loops: CDR1 LGHNA, CDR2 YSLEER. V lost 1 base and J 0 bases, leaving 13 bases between the germline ends. This CDR3 is built from 17 residues. CDR3 amino acids: CASSQGQEGLSGNTIYF. The CDR3 nucleotides read TGCGCCAGCAGCCAAGGTCAGGAGGGTCTCTCTGGAAACACCATATATTTT.

This sequence joins TRBV9 and TRBJ2-2; TRBD2 might be the D (5 bases). CDR1 is SGDLS, CDR2 YYNGEE, per germline. This CDR3 has 17 amino acids. V was cut by 3 bases and J by 0 bases, with 15 bases left in between. CDR3 residues: CASSAQTGLSNTGELFF. CDR3 sequence (DNA): TGTGCCAGCAGCGCCCAGACTGGACTCTCGAACACCGGGGAGCTGTTTTTT.

The V and J genes are TRBV5-1 and TRBJ1-2; 9 positions match TRBD1. J lost 3 bases, V lost 9 bases, and 15 bases had no gene match. This CDR3 has 16 residues. Germline V CDR1 and CDR2: SGHRS, YFSETQ. CDR3 bases: TGCGCCACTTCCCCTGGCCCCGGGACAGGGCACTATGGCTACACCTTC. Translating it yields CATSPGPGTGHYGYTF.

The chain couples TRBV9 to TRBJ2-5, with D perhaps matching TRBD1 (5 bases). The germline V gene has CDR1 SGDLS and CDR2 YYNGEE. V lost 7 bases and J 1 base, leaving 8 bases between the germline ends. This CDR3 has 12 residues. The CDR3: CASQGLQETQYF. CDR3 DNA sequence: TGTGCCAGCCAGGGCCTCCAAGAGACCCAGTACTTC. Using reference TRBV9 and TRBJ2-5 for the parts outside the CDR3, the full variable domain is DSGVTQTPKHLITATGQRVTLRCSPRSGDLSVYWYQQSLDQGLQFLIQYYNGEERAKGNILERFSAQQFPDLHSELNLSSLELGDSALYFCASQGLQETQYFGPGTRLLVL.

The V gene is TRBV9, the J gene TRBJ2-3; 7 bases agree with TRBD1. This CDR3 has 13 amino acids. Germline CDR1 is SGDLS and CDR2 is YYNGEE. V was clipped by 6 bases and J by 3 bases; unmatched bases: 4. CDR3: CASNRDSTDTQYF. The DNA of the CDR3 is TGTGCCAGCAACCGGGACAGTACAGATACGCAGTATTTT.